This T cell receptor beta chain originates from a study of cytomegalovirus exposure and HLA in healthy donors. Regarding the study as a whole: The study designated around 150 TCR beta chains cytomegalovirus-associated. Among the CMV-associated chains, a few were confirmed in vitro as specific for CMV antigens.

In germline, CDR1 is LGHNA, CDR2 YNFKEQ. Trimming pared 4 bases from V and 2 bases from J, leaving 12 bases between. The CDR3 sequence is 15 residues long. The donors were in the roughly 130-subject validation cohort; that cohort was separate from the roughly 700-subject first cohort. About this clone itself: Its antigen remains unidentified.

Assay: immunoSEQ multiplex PCR; the TCRdb copy retains only in-frame clones and omits some. The data contain tens of thousands of clones, roughly nine tenths of them seen just once; the ten biggest clones take up over 1%. This clonotype originated in a woman between 18 and 30 years old in good health and CMV-seronegative. What was sequenced was PBMCs. The chain recombines TRBV4-2 with TRBJ1-5; a possible D gene is TRBD1 (5 bases). In nucleotides, the CDR3 is TGTGCCAGCAGCCGCCTGGGAGGGGGCAATCAGCCCCAGCATTTT. Translating it yields CASSRLGGGNQPQHF.